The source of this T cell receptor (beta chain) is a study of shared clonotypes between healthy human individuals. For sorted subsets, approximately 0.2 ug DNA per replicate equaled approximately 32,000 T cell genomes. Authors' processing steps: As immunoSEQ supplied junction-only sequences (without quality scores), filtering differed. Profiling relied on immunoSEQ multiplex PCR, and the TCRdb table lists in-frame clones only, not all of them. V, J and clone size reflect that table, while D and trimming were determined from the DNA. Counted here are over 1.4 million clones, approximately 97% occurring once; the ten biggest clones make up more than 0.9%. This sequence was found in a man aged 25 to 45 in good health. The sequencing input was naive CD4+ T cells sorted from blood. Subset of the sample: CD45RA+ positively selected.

The CDR3 DNA reads as TGTGCCAGCGCCCATGGGCGACGGAATCAGCCCCAGCATTTT. As protein: CASAHGRRNQPQHF. The chain employs TRBV28 and TRBJ1-5; D gene unclear. V lost 8 bases and J 4 bases, leaving 15 bases between the germline ends. Germline assignment: CDR1 MDHEN and CDR2 SYDVKM. CDR3 length: 14 amino acids.